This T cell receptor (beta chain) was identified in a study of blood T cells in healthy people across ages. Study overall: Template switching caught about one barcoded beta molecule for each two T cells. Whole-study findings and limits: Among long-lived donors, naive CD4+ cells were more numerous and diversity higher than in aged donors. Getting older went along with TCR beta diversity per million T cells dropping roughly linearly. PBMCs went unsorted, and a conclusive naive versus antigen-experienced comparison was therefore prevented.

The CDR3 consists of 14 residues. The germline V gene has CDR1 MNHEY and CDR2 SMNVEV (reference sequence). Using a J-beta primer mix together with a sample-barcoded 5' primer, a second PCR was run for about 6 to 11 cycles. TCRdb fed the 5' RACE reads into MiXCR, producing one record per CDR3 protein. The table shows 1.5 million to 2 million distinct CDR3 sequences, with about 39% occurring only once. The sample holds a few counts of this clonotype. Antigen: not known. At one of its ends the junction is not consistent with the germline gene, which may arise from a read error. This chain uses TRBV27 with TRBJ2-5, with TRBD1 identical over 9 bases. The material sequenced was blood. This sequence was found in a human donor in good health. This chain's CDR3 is CASKYRGHQETQYF. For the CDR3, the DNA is TGTGCCAGCAAGTACAGGGGGCACCAGGAGACCCAGTACTTC.